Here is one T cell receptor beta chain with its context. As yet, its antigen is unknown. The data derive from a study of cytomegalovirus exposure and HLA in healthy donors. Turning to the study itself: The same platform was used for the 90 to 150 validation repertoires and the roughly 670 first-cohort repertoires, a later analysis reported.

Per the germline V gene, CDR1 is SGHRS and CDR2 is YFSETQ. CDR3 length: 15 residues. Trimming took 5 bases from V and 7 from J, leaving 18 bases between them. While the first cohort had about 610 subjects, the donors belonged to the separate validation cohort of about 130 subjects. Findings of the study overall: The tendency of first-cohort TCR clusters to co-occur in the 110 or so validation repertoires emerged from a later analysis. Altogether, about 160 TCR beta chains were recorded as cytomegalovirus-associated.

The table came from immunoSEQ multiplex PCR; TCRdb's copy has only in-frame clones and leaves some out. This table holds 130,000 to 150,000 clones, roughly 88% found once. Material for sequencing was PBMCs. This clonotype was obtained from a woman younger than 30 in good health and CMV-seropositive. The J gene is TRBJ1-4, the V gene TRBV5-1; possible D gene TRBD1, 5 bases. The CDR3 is CASSLDRTATEKLFF. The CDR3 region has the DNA TGCGCCAGCAGTCTCGACAGAACCGCTACTGAAAAACTGTTTTTT.